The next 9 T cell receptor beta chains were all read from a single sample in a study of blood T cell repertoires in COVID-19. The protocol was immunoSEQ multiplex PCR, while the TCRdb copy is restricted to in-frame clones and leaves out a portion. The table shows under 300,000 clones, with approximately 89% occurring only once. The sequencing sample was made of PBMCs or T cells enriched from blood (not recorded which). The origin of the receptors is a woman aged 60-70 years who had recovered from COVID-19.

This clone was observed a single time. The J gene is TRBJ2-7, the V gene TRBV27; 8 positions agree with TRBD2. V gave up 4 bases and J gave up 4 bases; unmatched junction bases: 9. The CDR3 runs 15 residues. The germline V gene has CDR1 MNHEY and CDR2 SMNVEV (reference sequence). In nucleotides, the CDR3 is TGTGCCAGCAGTTCACCGGGACTAGGGTTATACGAGCAGTACTTC. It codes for CASSSPGLGLYEQYF.

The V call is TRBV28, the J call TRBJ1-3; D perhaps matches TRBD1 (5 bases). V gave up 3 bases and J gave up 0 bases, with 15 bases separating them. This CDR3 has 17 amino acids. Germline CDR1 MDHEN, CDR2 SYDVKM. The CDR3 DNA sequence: TGTGCCAGCAGTTTCGCGCAGGGATTGCGCTCTGGAAACACCATATATTTT. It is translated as CASSFAQGLRSGNTIYF.

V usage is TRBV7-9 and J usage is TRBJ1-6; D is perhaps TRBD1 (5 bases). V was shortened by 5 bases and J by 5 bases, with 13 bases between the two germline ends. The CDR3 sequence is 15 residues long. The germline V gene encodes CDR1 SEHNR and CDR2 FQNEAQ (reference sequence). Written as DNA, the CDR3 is TGTGCCAGCAGCCAAGGACAATCGAATAATTCACCCCTCCACTTT. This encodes CASSQGQSNNSPLHF.

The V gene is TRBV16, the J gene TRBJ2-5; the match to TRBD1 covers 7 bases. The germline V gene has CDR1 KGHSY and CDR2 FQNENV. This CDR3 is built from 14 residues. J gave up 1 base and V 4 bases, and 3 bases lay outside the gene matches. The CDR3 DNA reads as TGTGCCAGCAGCCCGGGACAGAGCCAAGAGACCCAGTACTTC. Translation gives CASSPGQSQETQYF.

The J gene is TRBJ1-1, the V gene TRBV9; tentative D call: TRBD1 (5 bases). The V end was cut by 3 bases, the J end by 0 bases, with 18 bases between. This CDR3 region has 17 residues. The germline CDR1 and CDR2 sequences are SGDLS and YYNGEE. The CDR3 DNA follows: TGTGCCAGCAGCGCCCGTGGGGCAGCTATCATGAACACTGAAGCTTTCTTT. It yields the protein CASSARGAAIMNTEAFF.

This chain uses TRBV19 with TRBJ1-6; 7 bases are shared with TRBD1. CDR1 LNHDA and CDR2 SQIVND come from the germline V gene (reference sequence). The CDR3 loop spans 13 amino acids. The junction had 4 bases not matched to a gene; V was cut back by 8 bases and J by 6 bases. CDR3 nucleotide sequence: TGTGCCAGTCTGGGACAGCGTAATTCACCCCTCCACTTT. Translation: CASLGQRNSPLHF. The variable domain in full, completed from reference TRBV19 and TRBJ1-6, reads DGGITQSPKYLFRKEGQNVTLSCEQNLNHDAMYWYRQDPGQGLRLIYYSQIVNDFQKGDIAEGYSVSREKKESFPLTVTSAQKNPTAFYLCASLGQRNSPLHFGNGTRLTVT.

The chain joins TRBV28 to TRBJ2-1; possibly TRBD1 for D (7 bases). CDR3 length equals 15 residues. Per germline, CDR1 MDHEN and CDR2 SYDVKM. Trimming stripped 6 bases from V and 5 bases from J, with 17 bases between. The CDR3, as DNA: TGTGCCAGCAGCCCCCATTCAGGGGGGCACAATGAGCAGTTCTTC. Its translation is CASSPHSGGHNEQFF. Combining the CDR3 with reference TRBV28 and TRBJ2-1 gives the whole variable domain DVKVTQSSRYLVKRTGEKVFLECVQDMDHENMFWYRQDPGLGLRLIYFSYDVKMKEKGDIPEGYSVSREKKERFSLILESASTNQTSMYLCASSPHSGGHNEQFFGPGTRLTVL.

CDR3 amino acids: CAPSEQGAFNEQFF. CDR3 bases: TGTGCCCCTAGCGAACAGGGGGCGTTCAATGAGCAGTTCTTC. The rearrangement links TRBV6-4 to TRBJ2-1, with 9 bases matching TRBD1. The CDR3 has 14 amino acids. V gave up 11 bases and J gave up 6 bases; unmatched junction bases: 11. Per the germline V gene, CDR1 is MRHNA and CDR2 is SNTAGT.

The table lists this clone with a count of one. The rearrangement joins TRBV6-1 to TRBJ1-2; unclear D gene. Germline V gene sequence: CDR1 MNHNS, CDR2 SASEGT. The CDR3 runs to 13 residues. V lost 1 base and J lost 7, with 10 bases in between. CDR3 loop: CASSEVLRSGYTF. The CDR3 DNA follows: TGTGCCAGCAGTGAAGTCCTCAGGTCTGGCTACACCTTC.